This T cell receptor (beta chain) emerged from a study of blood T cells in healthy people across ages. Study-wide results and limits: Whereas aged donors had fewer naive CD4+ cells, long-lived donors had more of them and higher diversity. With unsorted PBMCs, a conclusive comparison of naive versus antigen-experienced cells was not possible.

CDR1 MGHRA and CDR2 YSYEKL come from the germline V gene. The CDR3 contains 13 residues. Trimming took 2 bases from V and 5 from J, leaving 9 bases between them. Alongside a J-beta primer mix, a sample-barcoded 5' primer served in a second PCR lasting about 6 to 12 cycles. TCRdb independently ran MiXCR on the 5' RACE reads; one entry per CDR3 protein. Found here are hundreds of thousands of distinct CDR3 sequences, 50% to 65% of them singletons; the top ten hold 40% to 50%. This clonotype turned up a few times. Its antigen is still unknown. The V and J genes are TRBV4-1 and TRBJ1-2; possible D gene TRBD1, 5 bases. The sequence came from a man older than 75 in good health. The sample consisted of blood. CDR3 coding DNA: TGCGCCAGCAGCCAATACGGGGGGTATGGCTACACCTTC. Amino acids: CASSQYGGYGYTF.